This TCR beta chain was sequenced during a study of Ad26.COV2.S vaccination and SARS-CoV-2 variants. Study-wide context: Dosing was one shot or two shots 56 days apart.

About this clone itself: Its antigen is as yet unknown.

Treatment meaning: roughly 19 received Ad26.COV2.S at low or high dose, single or two shots; 5 received placebo; per-sample allocation not given. Sampling was done on day 63 after the first vaccine or placebo injection. Vaccination employed an Ad26 vector expressing the Wuhan-strain SARS-CoV-2 spike. Whole-study results and caveats: Substantial breadth in spike-specific CD8+ and CD4+ T cell responses was reportedly seen after vaccination.

Libraries were prepared by immunoSEQ multiplex PCR; TCRdb keeps only in-frame clonotypes and omits some of them. Of around 500,000 clones listed, 70% to 90% are singletons. The length of the CDR3 is 15 residues. V lost 5 bases and J 0 bases, leaving 10 bases between the germline ends. CDR1 MNHEY and CDR2 SVGAGI come from the germline V gene. This TCR was sampled from a person between 18 and 59 years old who received the Ad26.COV2.S COVID-19 vaccine or a placebo. The genes are TRBV6-5 and TRBJ2-2, with D perhaps matching TRBD1 (6 bases). This specimen consisted of peripheral blood, obtained in a trial of Ad26.COV2.S vaccine versus placebo. The chain's CDR3 is CASSPRTANTGELFF. In nucleotides, the CDR3 is TGTGCCAGCAGTCCGAGGACAGCGAACACCGGGGAGCTGTTTTTT.